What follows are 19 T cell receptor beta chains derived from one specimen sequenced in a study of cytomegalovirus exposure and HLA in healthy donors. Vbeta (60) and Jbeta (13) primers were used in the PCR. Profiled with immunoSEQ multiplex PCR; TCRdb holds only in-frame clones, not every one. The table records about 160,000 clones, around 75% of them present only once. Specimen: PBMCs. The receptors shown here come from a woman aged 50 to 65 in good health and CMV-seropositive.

The CDR3 DNA sequence: TGCGCCAGCAGCTTAACAGGGGATCAGTCGCGAGGCTACACCTTC. Residues: CASSLTGDQSRGYTF. J is TRBJ1-2 and V is TRBV5-1, with 7 bases that match TRBD1. Trimming at V came to 2 bases and at J to 8 bases, leaving 12 bases not matched to a gene. The CDR3 is made up of 15 amino acids. Germline V gives CDR1 SGHRS, CDR2 YFSETQ. The full variable domain, completed using reference TRBV5-1 and TRBJ1-2, is KAGVTQTPRYLIKTRGQQVTLSCSPISGHRSVSWYQQTPGQGLQFLFEYFSETQRNKGNFPGRFSGRQFSNSRSEMNVSTLELGDSALYLCASSLTGDQSRGYTFGSGTRLTVV.

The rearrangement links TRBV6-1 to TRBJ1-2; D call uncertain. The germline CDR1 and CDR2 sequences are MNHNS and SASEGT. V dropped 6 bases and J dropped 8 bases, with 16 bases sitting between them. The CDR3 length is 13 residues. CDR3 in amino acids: CASREGGLGGYTF. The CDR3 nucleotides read TGTGCCAGCAGAGAGGGAGGCCTGGGCGGCTACACCTTC.

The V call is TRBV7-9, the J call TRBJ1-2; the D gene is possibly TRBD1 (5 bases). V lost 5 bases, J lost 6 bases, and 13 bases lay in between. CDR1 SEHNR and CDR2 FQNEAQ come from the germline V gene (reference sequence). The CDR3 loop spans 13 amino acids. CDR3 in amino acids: CASSPLAGDGYTF. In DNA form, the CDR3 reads TGTGCCAGCAGCCCGCTAGCGGGGGATGGCTACACCTTC.

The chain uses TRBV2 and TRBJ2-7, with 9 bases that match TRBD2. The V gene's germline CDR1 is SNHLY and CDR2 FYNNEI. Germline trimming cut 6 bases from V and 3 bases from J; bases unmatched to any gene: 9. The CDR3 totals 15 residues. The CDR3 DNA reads TGTGCCAGCAGAGCCGGCGTGACTAGCGGCTACGAGCAGTACTTC. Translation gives CASRAGVTSGYEQYF. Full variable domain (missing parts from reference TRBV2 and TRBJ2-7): EPEVTQTPSHQVTQMGQEVILRCVPISNHLYFYWYRQILGQKVEFLVSFYNNEISEKSEIFDDQFSVERPDGSNFTLKIRSTKLEDSAMYFCASRAGVTSGYEQYFGPGTRLTVT.

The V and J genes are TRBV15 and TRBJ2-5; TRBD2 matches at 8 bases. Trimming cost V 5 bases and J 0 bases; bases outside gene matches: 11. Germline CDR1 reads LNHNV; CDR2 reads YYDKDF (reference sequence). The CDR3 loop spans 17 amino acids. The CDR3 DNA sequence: TGTGCCACCAGCGGCGGGAGACAGCGGGGGTACCAAGAGACCCAGTACTTC. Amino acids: CATSGGRQRGYQETQYF.

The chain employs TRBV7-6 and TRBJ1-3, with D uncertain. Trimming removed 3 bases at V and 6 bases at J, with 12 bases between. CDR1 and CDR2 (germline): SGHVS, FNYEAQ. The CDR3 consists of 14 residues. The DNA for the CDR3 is TGTGCCAGCAGCTTTGCCGGGAGGGAAAACACCATATATTTT. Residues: CASSFAGRENTIYF.

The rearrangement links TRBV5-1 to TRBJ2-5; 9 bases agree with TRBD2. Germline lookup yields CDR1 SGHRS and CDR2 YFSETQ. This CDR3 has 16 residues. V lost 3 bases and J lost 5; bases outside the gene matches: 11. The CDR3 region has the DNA TGCGCCAGCAGCTCGGGAATAGCGGGGGTGTTGGAGACCCAGTACTTC. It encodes CASSSGIAGVLETQYF.

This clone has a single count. The CDR3 spells CASSPQLGRTHWGYTF. The CDR3 nucleotides are TGTGCCAGCTCACCACAGCTGGGGAGAACGCACTGGGGCTACACCTTC. The chain links TRBV18 to TRBJ1-2, with D unresolved. Germline-derived CDR1 and CDR2 are KGHSH and LQKENI. Between the trimmed V and J ends, which lost 1 base and 8 bases, there was a span of 20 bases. The CDR3 is 16 residues long.

Written as DNA, the CDR3 is TGTGCCAGCAGCCGGACAAGAGACTATGGCTACACCTTC. It encodes CASSRTRDYGYTF. The chain recombines TRBV6-1 with TRBJ1-2, with a tentative D call TRBD1 (5 bases). The CDR3 extends over 13 amino acids. The V end was cut by 6 bases, the J end by 3 bases, with 11 bases between. Germline V gene data show CDR1 as MNHNS and CDR2 as SASEGT.

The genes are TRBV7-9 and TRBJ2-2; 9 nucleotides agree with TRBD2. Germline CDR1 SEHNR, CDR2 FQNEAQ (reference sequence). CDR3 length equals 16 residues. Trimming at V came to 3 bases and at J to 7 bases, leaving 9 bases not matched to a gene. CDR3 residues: CASSLSAGGPGGELFF. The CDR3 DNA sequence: TGTGCCAGCAGCTTGTCCGCGGGGGGGCCCGGCGGGGAGCTGTTTTTT.

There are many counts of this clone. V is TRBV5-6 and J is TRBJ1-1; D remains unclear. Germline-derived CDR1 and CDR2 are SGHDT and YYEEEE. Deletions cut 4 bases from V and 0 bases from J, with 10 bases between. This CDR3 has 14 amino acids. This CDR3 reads CASSGGKMNTEAFF. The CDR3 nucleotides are TGTGCCAGCAGCGGAGGGAAAATGAACACTGAAGCTTTCTTT.

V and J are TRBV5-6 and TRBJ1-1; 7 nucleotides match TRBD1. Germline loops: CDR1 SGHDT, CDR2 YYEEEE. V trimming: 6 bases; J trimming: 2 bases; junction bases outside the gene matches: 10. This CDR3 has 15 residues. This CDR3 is CASTLLGGQNTEAFF. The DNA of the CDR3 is TGTGCCAGCACTCTACTAGGGGGCCAAAACACTGAAGCTTTCTTT.

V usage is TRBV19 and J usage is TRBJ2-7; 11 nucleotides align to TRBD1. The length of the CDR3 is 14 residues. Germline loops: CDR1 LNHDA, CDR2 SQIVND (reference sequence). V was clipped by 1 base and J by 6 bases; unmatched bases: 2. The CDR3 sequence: CASSIAGTGGEQYF. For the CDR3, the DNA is TGTGCCAGTAGTATAGCCGGGACAGGGGGCGAGCAGTACTTC.

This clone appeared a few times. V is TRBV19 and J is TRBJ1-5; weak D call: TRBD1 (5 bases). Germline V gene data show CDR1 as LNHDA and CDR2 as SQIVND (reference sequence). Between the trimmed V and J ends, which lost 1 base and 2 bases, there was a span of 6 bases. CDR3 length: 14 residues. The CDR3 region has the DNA TGTGCCAGTAGTATAGTGACAGGCAATCAGCCCCAGCATTTT. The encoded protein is CASSIVTGNQPQHF.

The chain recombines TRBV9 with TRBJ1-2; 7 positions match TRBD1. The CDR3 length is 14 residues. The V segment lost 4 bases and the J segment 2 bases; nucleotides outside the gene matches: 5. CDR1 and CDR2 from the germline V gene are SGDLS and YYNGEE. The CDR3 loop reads CASSRSRGNYGYTF. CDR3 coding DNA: TGTGCCAGCAGCCGATCCAGGGGGAACTATGGCTACACCTTC.

The CDR3, as DNA: TGTGCCAGCATGACAAGGGAGTCCTACGAGCAGTACTTC. Protein product: CASMTRESYEQYF. V usage is TRBV2 and J usage is TRBJ2-7; D may be TRBD2 (5 bases). This CDR3 spans 13 amino acids. Trimming removed 7 bases from V and 1 base from J, with 11 bases in between. Looked up from germline, CDR1 is SNHLY and CDR2 is FYNNEI.

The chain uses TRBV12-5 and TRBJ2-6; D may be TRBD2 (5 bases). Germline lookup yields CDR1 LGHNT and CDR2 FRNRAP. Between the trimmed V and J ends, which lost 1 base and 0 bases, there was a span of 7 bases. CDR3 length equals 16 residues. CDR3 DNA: TGTGCTAGTGGTTTGGAACGGGGCTCTGGGGCCAACGTCCTGACTTTC. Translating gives CASGLERGSGANVLTF. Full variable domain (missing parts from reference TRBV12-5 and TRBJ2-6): DARVTQTPRHKVTEMGQEVTMRCQPILGHNTVFWYRQTMMQGLELLAYFRNRAPLDDSGMPKDRFSAEMPDATLATLKIQPSEPRDSAVYFCASGLERGSGANVLTFGAGSRLTVL.

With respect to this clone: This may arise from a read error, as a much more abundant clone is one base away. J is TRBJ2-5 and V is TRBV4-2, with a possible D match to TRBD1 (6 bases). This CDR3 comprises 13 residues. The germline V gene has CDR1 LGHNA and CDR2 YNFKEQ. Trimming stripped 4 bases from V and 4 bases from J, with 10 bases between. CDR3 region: CASSRRGGETQYF. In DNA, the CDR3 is TGTGCCAGCAGCCGGCGAGGGGGAGAGACCCAGTACTTC.

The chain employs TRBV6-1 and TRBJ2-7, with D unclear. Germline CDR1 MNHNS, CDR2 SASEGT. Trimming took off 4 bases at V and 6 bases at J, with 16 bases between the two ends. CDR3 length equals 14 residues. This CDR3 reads CASSVTILLSEQYF. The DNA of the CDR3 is TGTGCCAGCAGTGTTACTATCCTACTTTCCGAGCAGTACTTC.